This note documents a single T cell receptor (beta chain) sequence. Its target antigen remains unknown. Base qualities are not recorded, but no much larger clone differs from it by a single base. Genomic DNA was isolated using the Qiagen DNeasy kit from unsorted PBMCs as well as from negatively selected CD4+ and CD8+ fractions. Amplification of TCR beta CDR3 regions was done by immunoSEQ multiplex PCR with primers that anneal to V and J segments. A synthetic immune receptor repertoire was used to minimize amplification bias, and any residual bias was removed computationally once sequencing was done. In the source study's methods: Custom Python scripts were used to quantify repertoire diversity as the Shannon entropy index. Unsorted, CD4+ and CD8+ repertoires were examined separately, except in combined analyses, for which CD4+ and CD8+ sequences were merged in silico. Clonal expansion was defined as a frequency increase of at least 2-fold after treatment compared with C1D1, and clones undetected at baseline were assigned a pseudocount of 0.5. Singleton clones were defined as clones with 0 or 1 copy at C1D1, and non-singleton clones were defined as clones with 2 or more copies. Clones expanded in unsorted samples were labelled as CD4+, CD8+ or unknown by matching protein sequences in sorted samples from the same patient. Wilcoxon tests on paired samples were used to test diversity changes from C1D1 to C4D1. TCRdb limited this immuneACCESS table to in-frame rearrangements with V and J called. A share of clones is missing; checked studies link under half to unresolved V genes, and the rest is unexplained. The D gene and trimming were derived from the DNA, and the V and J assignments and clone size from that table. This sample is represented by around 25,000 clones; 80% of them were singletons. Approximately 6.4% of the sample is taken by the ten largest.

This record belongs to a study of PD-1 blockade in classical Hodgkin lymphoma (dated by TCRdb to 2018 to 2020). For context, the study as a whole: Nivolumab dosing was 3 mg/kg intravenously every 2 weeks, continuing until either disease progression or unacceptable toxicity. The study used TCR beta sequencing and CyTOF to define a peripheral blood immune signature of response to PD-1 blockade in classical Hodgkin lymphoma.

Summary of the overall study and its limitations: Baseline TCR diversity was reported to be lower in newly diagnosed patients than in healthy donors and to be lower still in relapsed/refractory patients. A significant rise by C4D1 was seen in CD4+ but not CD8+ TCR diversity (p=0.0027 vs p=0.16), with the rise being most apparent in complete responders (p=0.02). Diversity was lower in patients who began nivolumab less than 1 year after ASCT, so these patients were left out of later analyses to avoid confounding by immune reconstitution. Trial patients with a complete response had baseline diversity similar to that of newly diagnosed patients, while partial responders and progressors had significantly lower diversity. Only a single clinical trial cohort was studied, and what caused the repertoire differences, possibly disease activity or prior therapy, remained undefined.

Sample time point, as interpreted from the label and publication: cycle 1 day 1 (C1D1), immediately before nivolumab initiation. Relapse after autologous stem cell transplantation had occurred in all trial patients, and cohorts A, B and C were distinguished by prior brentuximab vedotin exposure. A total of about 51 patients with relapsed/refractory classical Hodgkin lymphoma made up the trial cohort, and each patient's best overall response was complete response, partial response or progressive disease. Trial patients were treated with single-agent nivolumab in the multi-cohort phase II CheckMate 205 trial. Best overall response was determined by an independent review committee according to the 2007 International Working Group response criteria. PBMCs from the trial were collected at three points: immediately before nivolumab initiation (C1D1), and during therapy at cycle 2 day 1 and cycle 4 day 1. Peripheral blood was collected in 8 mL Vacutainer Cell Preparation Tubes, from which PBMCs were isolated by centrifugation and then cryopreserved.

The V end gives up 5 bases and the J end 2 bases, leaving 3 bases in the junction not matched to a gene. From a lookup of the germline V gene, CDR1 and CDR2 are SGHTA and FQGNSA. Including cysteine and phenylalanine, the CDR3 has 16 amino acids. Only the CDR3 DNA is retained, 48 bases long and in frame from the first base. Material: peripheral blood mononuclear cells (PBMCs), obtained at baseline. The sequence was collected from a human donor with classical Hodgkin lymphoma. Here the chain combines TRBV7-2 and TRBJ2-2; TRBD2 agrees with 12 junctional bases. CDR3 reads: CASSELAGGNTGELFF. In nucleotides, the sequence is TGTGCCAGCAGCGAACTAGCGGGGGGCAACACCGGGGAGCTGTTTTTT.